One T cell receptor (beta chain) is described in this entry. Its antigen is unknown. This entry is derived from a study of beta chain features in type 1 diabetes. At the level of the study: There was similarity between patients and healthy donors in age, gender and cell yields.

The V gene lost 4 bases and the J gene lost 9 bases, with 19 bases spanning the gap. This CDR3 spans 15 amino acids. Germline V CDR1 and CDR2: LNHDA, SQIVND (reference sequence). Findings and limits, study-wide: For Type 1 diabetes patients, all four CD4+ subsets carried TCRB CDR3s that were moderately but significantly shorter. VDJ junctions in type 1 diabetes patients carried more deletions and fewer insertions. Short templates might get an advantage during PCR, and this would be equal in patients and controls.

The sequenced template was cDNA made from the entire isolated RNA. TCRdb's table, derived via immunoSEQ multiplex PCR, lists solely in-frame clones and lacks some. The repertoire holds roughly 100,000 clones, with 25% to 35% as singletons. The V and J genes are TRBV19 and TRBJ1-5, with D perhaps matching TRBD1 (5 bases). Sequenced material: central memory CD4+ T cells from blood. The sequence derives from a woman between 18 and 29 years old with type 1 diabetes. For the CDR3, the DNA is TGTGCCAGTAGTAATAGATGGTCAGGGCTGGGGCCCCAGCATTTT. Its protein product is CASSNRWSGLGPQHF.